The 4 T cell receptor beta chains below were found in one sample sequenced in a study of PD-L1 blockade in urothelial cancer. Indicated time point: pretreatment peripheral blood. Libraries were prepared by immunoSEQ multiplex PCR; TCRdb keeps only in-frame clonotypes and omits some of them. The sample includes tens of thousands of clones, over 80% seen only once; the top ten take approximately 6.7%. The sample consisted of PBMCs, taken around atezolizumab (anti-PD-L1) treatment. The receptor source for this set is a middle-aged man with urothelial cancer.

This chain connects TRBV28 to TRBJ2-7, with 7 bases that match TRBD1. There are 16 residues in the CDR3. V gave up 6 bases and J gave up 4 bases; unmatched junction bases: 15. CDR1 and CDR2 from the germline V gene are MDHEN and SYDVKM. The CDR3 bases are TGTGCCAGCAGCACCCAGTCCCTAGGGACAGATTACGAGCAGTACTTC. Amino acid sequence: CASSTQSLGTDYEQYF.

This clone was counted once. The CDR3 here is CASRGRTGSYEQYF. The CDR3 DNA is TGCGCCAGCAGGGGGAGGACAGGATCCTACGAGCAGTACTTC. This chain joins TRBV4-1 and TRBJ2-7, with D tentatively TRBD1 (7 bases). V lost 6 bases and J lost 1, with 13 bases in between. Per germline, CDR1 MGHRA and CDR2 YSYEKL. This CDR3 comprises 14 residues.

The rearrangement joins TRBV5-5 to TRBJ1-1, with 8 bases lining up with TRBD1. The V segment lost 5 bases and the J segment 5 bases; nucleotides outside the gene matches: 8. CDR1 is SGHKS and CDR2 is YYEKEE in the germline V gene (reference sequence). The CDR3 totals 14 residues. The CDR3 sequence: CASSWRQGNTEAFF. The CDR3 DNA follows: TGTGCCAGCAGTTGGAGACAGGGGAATACTGAAGCTTTCTTT.

V and J are TRBV6-5 and TRBJ2-6; D perhaps matches TRBD1 (5 bases). Per the germline V gene, CDR1 is MNHEY and CDR2 is SVGAGI. V lost 7 bases and J 1 base, leaving 11 bases between the germline ends. The length of the CDR3 is 15 residues. The CDR3 nucleotides read TGTGCCAGCACTGACCCAGGGTCTGGGGCCAACGTCCTGACTTTC. It yields the protein CASTDPGSGANVLTF.